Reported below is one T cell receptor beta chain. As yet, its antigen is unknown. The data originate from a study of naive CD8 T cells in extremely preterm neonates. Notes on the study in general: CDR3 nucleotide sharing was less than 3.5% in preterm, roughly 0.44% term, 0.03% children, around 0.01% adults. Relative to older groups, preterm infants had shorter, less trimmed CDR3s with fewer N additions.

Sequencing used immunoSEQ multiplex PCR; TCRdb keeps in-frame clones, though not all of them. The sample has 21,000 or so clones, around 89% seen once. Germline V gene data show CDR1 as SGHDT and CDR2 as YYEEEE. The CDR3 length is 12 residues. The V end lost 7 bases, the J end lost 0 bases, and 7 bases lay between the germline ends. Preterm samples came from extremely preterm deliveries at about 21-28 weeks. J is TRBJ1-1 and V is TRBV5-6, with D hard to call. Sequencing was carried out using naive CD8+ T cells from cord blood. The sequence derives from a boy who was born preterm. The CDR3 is CASSLLNTEAFF. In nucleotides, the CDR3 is TGTGCCAGCTCACTCCTGAACACTGAAGCTTTCTTT.